This TCR beta chain was documented in a study of chemoradiotherapy in HPV16-positive cancers. Comment on this clone: Its antigen is as yet unknown.

Repeated repertoire sampling spanned the course of chemoradiotherapy. Study-level results: For HPV16-positive patients, expanding HPV-responsive T cells associated with longer recurrence-free survival. The functional HPV-specific definition rests on just a couple of HPV16-positive patients. Candidate HPV-specific clones and E7-related TCR motifs grew in tumor during treatment.

Method: immunoSEQ multiplex PCR; TCRdb's copy keeps in-frame clones and lacks some. The sample holds 6,000 to 6,500 clones, roughly 73% seen once. The V end lost 1 base, the J end lost 6 bases, and 8 bases lay between the germline ends. The germline V gene encodes CDR1 GTSNPN and CDR2 SVGIG (reference sequence). There are 12 residues in the CDR3. The origin of this receptor is a human donor with HPV-associated anogenital cancer. The chain has TRBV30 and TRBJ2-3; D unclear. The sample consisted of tumor tissue, taken from a patient who underwent chemoradiotherapy. This chain's CDR3 is CAWSGVGDTQYF. CDR3 sequence (DNA): TGTGCCTGGAGTGGAGTGGGTGATACGCAGTATTTT.